These T cell receptor beta chains were read from a single sample in a study of monozygotic twins with inflammatory bowel disease. Reanalyzing the 5' RACE reads, TCRdb keeps one entry per CDR3 protein, without DNA. Here the sample table reports around 150,000 distinct CDR3 sequences. The sample taken for sequencing was blood. These receptors all come from a human donor with ulcerative colitis or Crohn's disease, or a healthy co-twin of an affected twin (not recorded which). Each CDR3 is given with its conserved first and last residue. The order of the fields is J gene, CDR3 length, V gene, CDR3 protein.

J gene: TRBJ2-7; CDR3 length: 17; V gene: TRBV4-3; CDR3 protein: CASSLALPGPNSYEQYF
J gene: TRBJ2-7; CDR3 length: 16; V gene: TRBV4-3; CDR3 protein: CASSQDPTGSSYEQYF
J gene: TRBJ2-7; CDR3 length: 14; V gene: TRBV12-3/TRBV12-4; CDR3 protein: CASSLFVGRNEQYF
J gene: TRBJ2-2; CDR3 length: 14; V gene: TRBV10-3; CDR3 protein: CAISQGADTGELFF
J gene: TRBJ1-2; CDR3 length: 14; V gene: TRBV12-3/TRBV12-4; CDR3 protein: CASSPDSRNYGYTF
J gene: TRBJ1-3; CDR3 length: 15; V gene: TRBV7-2; CDR3 protein: CASSLMGQIGNTIYF
J gene: TRBJ1-1; CDR3 length: 15; V gene: TRBV3-1; CDR3 protein: CASSQGPDRGTEAFF
J gene: TRBJ2-2; CDR3 length: 17; V gene: TRBV12-5; CDR3 protein: CASGLPGTSTNTGELFF
J gene: TRBJ2-3; CDR3 length: 14; V gene: TRBV7-3; CDR3 protein: CASSSKGGHGTQYF
J gene: TRBJ2-2; CDR3 length: 15; V gene: TRBV12-3/TRBV12-4; CDR3 protein: CASSKTSGATGELFF
J gene: TRBJ2-5; CDR3 length: 15; V gene: TRBV5-6; CDR3 protein: CASSLPGTDQETQYF
J gene: TRBJ2-1; CDR3 length: 14; V gene: TRBV6-6; CDR3 protein: CASSYSSIYNEQFF